One and the same sample provided the 10 T cell receptor beta chains below, sequenced in a study of T-cell memory formation after mild COVID-19. TCRdb redid the calling of the 5' RACE reads with MiXCR, one entry per CDR3 protein. The data show roughly 110,000 distinct CDR3 sequences, about 15% seen once. Source material: PBMCs or a T cell subset sorted from them (not recorded which). The receptors were sampled from a man younger than 35 who had mild COVID-19 (a few samples of this study predate the infection). Cell type and time point are not known.

This clonotype appeared a few times. The chain joins TRBV10-3 to TRBJ1-2, with 7 bases aligning to TRBD1. The CDR3 is made up of 13 amino acids. CDR1 and CDR2 from the germline V gene are ENHRY and SYGVKD. The junction had 5 bases not matched to a gene; V was cut back by 6 bases and J by 4 bases. The CDR3 DNA sequence: TGTGCCATCAGCGACAGGGCCATCTATGGCTACACCTTC. Protein sequence: CAISDRAIYGYTF.

This chain joins TRBV7-9 and TRBJ1-2, with 9 nucleotides matching TRBD1. The CDR3 spans 15 residues. From germline, CDR1 is SEHNR and CDR2 FQNEAQ (reference sequence). J was trimmed by 8 bases and V by 4 bases; bases with no gene match: 11. The CDR3 bases are TGTGCCAGCAGCTGGGGGTCCCGGGACAGGGACGGCTACACCTTC. Protein: CASSWGSRDRDGYTF.

The rearrangement uses TRBV4-1 and TRBJ2-1; D call uncertain. Germline V gives CDR1 MGHRA, CDR2 YSYEKL. This CDR3 is built from 15 residues. Trimming stripped 2 bases from V and 2 bases from J, with 10 bases between. The CDR3 DNA reads TGCGCCAGCAGCCAACGTCTAGAGCCCTACAATGAGCAGTTCTTC. Its translation is CASSQRLEPYNEQFF.

This clonotype has a count of ten or more. The genes are TRBV12-3 or TRBV12-4 and TRBJ2-7, with D maybe TRBD1 (5 bases). The CDR3 extends over 12 amino acids. The V end was cut by 6 bases, the J end by 6 bases, with 12 bases between. DNA for the CDR3: TGTGCCAGCAGCTACGACAGTGGCGAGCAGTACGTC. Translating it yields CASSYDSGEQYV.

This clonotype was observed a handful of times. This rearrangement joins TRBV4-2 to TRBJ2-6; D not certain. V gave up 5 bases and J gave up 0 bases, with 11 bases separating them. This CDR3 spans 16 amino acids. Germline CDR1 is LGHNA and CDR2 is YNFKEQ. The CDR3, as DNA: TGTGCCAGCAGCAAACAGCCGAGCTCTGGGGCCAACGTCCTGACTTTC. Residues: CASSKQPSSGANVLTF.

The CDR3 is CASSLPSYNEQFF. The CDR3, as DNA: TGTGCCAGCAGCCTACCGTCGTACAATGAGCAGTTCTTC. The genes are TRBV7-6 and TRBJ2-1; D gene uncertain. The V end lost 5 bases, the J end lost 4 bases, and 9 bases lay between the germline ends. The CDR3 runs 13 residues. Germline loops: CDR1 SGHVS, CDR2 FNYEAQ.

This clonotype has a handful of counts. V is TRBV2 and J is TRBJ2-7; D ambiguous. In germline, CDR1 is SNHLY, CDR2 FYNNEI. The CDR3 has 14 amino acids. The V and J ends lost 1 base and 2 bases respectively, with 9 bases between them. The CDR3 coding sequence is TGTGCCAGCAGTGAAGGGTTCGGTCCCTACGAGCAGTACTTC. It specifies CASSEGFGPYEQYF. The whole variable domain, filled in from reference TRBV2 and TRBJ2-7, reads EPEVTQTPSHQVTQMGQEVILRCVPISNHLYFYWYRQILGQKVEFLVSFYNNEISEKSEIFDDQFSVERPDGSNFTLKIRSTKLEDSAMYFCASSEGFGPYEQYFGPGTRLTVT.

The V and J genes are TRBV4-1 and TRBJ2-1; 9 nucleotides agree with TRBD2. Germline lookup yields CDR1 MGHRA and CDR2 YSYEKL. The CDR3 is 16 amino acids. V was clipped by 0 bases and J by 15 bases; unmatched bases: 15. The CDR3 loop is CASSQEHHGGGGRGFF. In DNA, the CDR3 is TGCGCCAGCAGCCAAGAACATCACGGCGGGGGGGGAAGGGGGTTCTTC.

The rearrangement uses TRBV12-3 or TRBV12-4 and TRBJ2-7; the D gene is possibly TRBD2 (5 bases). There are 14 residues in the CDR3. The germline V and J ends were trimmed by 3 bases and 3 bases, with 12 bases remaining between them. CDR3 in amino acids: CASSFAAGYYEQYF. CDR3 coding DNA: TGTGCCAGCAGTTTTGCGGCGGGCTACTACGAGCAGTACTTC.

The chain carries TRBV6-6 and TRBJ2-7, with TRBD1 matching over 9 bases. Germline assignment: CDR1 MNHNY and CDR2 SVGAGI (reference sequence). The CDR3 has 14 amino acids. V was pared by 6 bases and J by 7 bases, with 10 bases of the junction left unmatched. CDR3: CASSLPGQGREQYV. CDR3 coding DNA: TGTGCCAGCAGCCTTCCCGGACAGGGGCGGGAGCAGTACGTC.